This paragraph reports one TCR beta chain. Its antigen is not identified. The data were taken from a study of blood T cells in healthy people across ages. The study, taken as a whole, reports: Both higher diversity and more naive CD4+ cells marked long-lived donors when set against aged donors. Older age went with lower TCR beta diversity per million T cells, in a roughly linear way.

In germline, CDR1 is SEHNR, CDR2 FQNEAQ (reference sequence). The CDR3 has 16 amino acids. Between the trimmed V and J ends, which lost 5 bases and 10 bases, there was a span of 21 bases. A second about 7 to 12 cycle PCR used barcoded and J-beta primers. A template-switch adaptor containing 12 random nucleotides labeled each cDNA molecule. MiXCR, run by TCRdb on the 5' RACE reads, gives a single entry per CDR3 protein. This sample has about 1,800,000 distinct CDR3 sequences, with under 30% found just once. Sequenced sample: blood. The chain employs TRBV7-9 and TRBJ1-6, with D perhaps TRBD1 (5 bases). This clonotype was sampled from a woman aged 25 to 39 in good health. CDR3 amino acids: CASSPRSGTVESPLHF. CDR3 bases: TGTGCCAGCAGCCCGAGATCCGGGACCGTCGAATCACCCCTCCACTTT.